The clone carrying this T cell receptor beta chain has ten or more counts. Its antigen is still unknown. This record belongs to a study of neurological immune-mediated disorders. With 10-nucleotide random UMIs, 5'RACE was used to make the cDNA. From 15-18 subjects, each sequencing run yielded over 190 million TCR-beta sequences. TCRdb passed the 5' RACE reads through MiXCR, listing each CDR3 protein once. This table holds tens of thousands of distinct CDR3 sequences, over 15% found once. Study findings and constraints: There were no CDR3 amino acid sequences shared by expanded clones across subjects, a result suggesting private repertoires in all groups. Multiple sclerosis was found to have the least TCR clonal expansion, below healthy controls, and HTLV-1-associated myelopathy the most.

The V end lost 6 bases, the J end lost 5 bases, and 6 bases lay between the germline ends. CDR3 size: 11 residues. Germline V CDR1 and CDR2: MNHEY, SVGEGT. Sequencing was carried out using PBMCs. The rearrangement uses TRBV6-2 or TRBV6-3 and TRBJ2-3, with no clear D. The receptor comes from a woman between 40 and 55 years old in good health. The CDR3 protein is CASSQRDTQYF. CDR3 DNA: TGTGCCAGCAGCCAGAGAGATACGCAGTATTTT.